Following are 2 T cell receptor beta chains from one sample sequenced in a study of control samples from healthy donors and cancer patients (dated by TCRdb to about 2020). The library was produced with the immunoSEQ multiplex PCR assay. Held by TCRdb, this immuneACCESS table contains in-frame sequences only and omits some clones. Under half of the omission traces to an unresolved V gene where checked; the cause of the rest is unknown. For this sample there are about 140,000 clones; roughly 89% appear just once. The ten biggest clones cover roughly 10% of the sample. The sample consisted of blood. The origin of the receptors is a man aged 25 to 40 in good health.

This chain connects TRBV6-5 to TRBJ1-1, with 8 bases aligning to TRBD1. The CDR3 is made up of 15 amino acids. Trimming cost V 3 bases and J 4 bases; bases outside gene matches: 7. CDR1 is MNHEY and CDR2 is SVGAGI in the germline V gene. The CDR3, as DNA: TGTGCCAGCAGTTATTTGGACAGGGCTAGCACTGAAGCTTTCTTT. Protein product: CASSYLDRASTEAFF.

This clone came up a few times. The chain links TRBV3-1 (or the pseudogene TRBV3-2) to TRBJ2-1, with D unresolved. The CDR3 has 16 amino acids. V lost 0 bases and J 2 bases, leaving 11 bases between the germline ends. Germline V gene sequence: CDR1 LGHDT, CDR2 YNNKEL (reference sequence). CDR3: CASSQDPPPAYNEQFF. In nucleotides, the CDR3 is TGTGCCAGCAGCCAAGATCCCCCCCCAGCCTACAATGAGCAGTTCTTC.